The rows below give T cell receptor beta chains drawn from one sample of a study of T cells in Graves' hyperthyroidism and ophthalmopathy. MiXCR, applied by TCRdb to the multiplex PCR reads, yields one record per CDR3 protein. The sample shows about 360,000 distinct CDR3 sequences, more than 20% of them seen only once. The sample consisted of blood. These receptors originate from a man in his fifties or sixties with Graves' hyperthyroidism. CDR3s include the opening cysteine and the closing phenylalanine or tryptophan. The D gene is left open where the match is weak. Size is stated for part of the rows, as once, few or many counts, or as a class when the clone is expanded.

few	TRBV19	TRBJ2-7	NA	CASSIRVAAYEQYF	TGTGCCAGTAGTATCAGAGTAGCTGCCTACGAGCAGTACTTC
once	TRBV5-1	TRBJ2-1	NA	CASSSAWDTNNEQFF	TGCGCCAGCAGCTCCGCGTGGGACACAAACAATGAGCAGTTCTTC
few	TRBV6-2/TRBV6-3	TRBJ1-1	NA	CASSTRGRGPNTEAFF	TGTGCCAGCAGTACTCGGGGTAGAGGCCCGAACACTGAAGCTTTCTTT
once	TRBV7-9	TRBJ2-7	NA	CASSLGGSDYEQYF	TGTGCCAGCAGCTTAGGAGGGAGCGACTACGAGCAGTACTTC
many	TRBV11-2	TRBJ2-7	TRBD1	CASSEERTGRSYEQYF	TGTGCCAGCAGCGAAGAACGGACAGGGCGGTCCTACGAGCAGTACTTC
NA	TRBV12-5	TRBJ2-1	TRBD2	CANGTGGKSYNEQFF	TGTGCTAATGGAACGGGAGGTAAATCCTACAATGAGCAGTTCTTC
few	TRBV28	TRBJ2-4	NA	CASCFDESASLAKNIQYF	TGTGCCAGCTGCTTCGATGAGTCCGCTTCTTTAGCCAAAAACATTCAGTACTTC
few	TRBV18	TRBJ2-1	TRBD1	CASHGTGLVFNEQFF	TGTGCCAGCCACGGGACAGGGTTGGTGTTCAATGAGCAGTTCTTC
NA	TRBV10-3	TRBJ2-3	NA	CAIRGRQTQTDTQYF	TGTGCCATCAGGGGACGACAGACTCAGACAGATACGCAGTATTTT
few	TRBV12-3/TRBV12-4	TRBJ2-7	TRBD1	CASARDRDSYEQYF	TGTGCCAGCGCTCGGGACAGGGACTCCTACGAGCAGTACTTC
NA	TRBV28	TRBJ2-1	NA	CASNERVNNEQFF	TGTGCCAGCAATGAGAGAGTTAACAATGAGCAGTTCTTC
few	TRBV7-7	TRBJ2-2	NA	CASSLGFGRANTGELFF	TGTGCCAGCAGCTTAGGGTTCGGCAGGGCGAACACCGGGGAGCTGTTTTTT
few	TRBV3-1	TRBJ1-2	NA	CASSHRSPNYGYTF	TGTGCCAGCAGCCATCGCAGCCCAAACTATGGCTACACCTTC
NA	TRBV15	TRBJ2-1	TRBD2	CATSSIAGGGNEQFF	TGTGCCACCAGCAGTATAGCGGGAGGAGGGAATGAGCAGTTCTTC
NA	TRBV3-1	TRBJ1-2	NA	CASSQGGLAPYGYTF	TGTGCCAGCAGCCAAGGGGGCCTTGCCCCCTATGGCTACACCTTC
few	TRBV18	TRBJ2-1	TRBD2	CASSQNPLAGGPGEQFF	TGTGCCAGCTCTCAGAACCCCTTAGCGGGAGGGCCAGGTGAGCAGTTCTTC
few	TRBV7-9	TRBJ2-3	NA	CASSLSFRGTDTQYF	TGTGCCAGCAGCTTATCTTTCAGGGGCACAGATACGCAGTATTTT
many	TRBV7-2	TRBJ2-5	NA	CASSLAVTAQETQYF	TGTGCCAGCAGCTTAGCGGTAACAGCCCAAGAGACCCAGTACTTC
NA	TRBV4-2	TRBJ2-1	TRBD2	CASSQASGRDNEQFF	TGTGCCAGCAGCCAAGCTAGCGGGAGGGACAATGAGCAGTTCTTC
few	TRBV7-9	TRBJ1-5	NA	CASSLGVQGPSNQPQHF	TGTGCCAGCAGCTTAGGAGTCCAGGGGCCTAGCAATCAGCCCCAGCATTTT
many	TRBV7-3	TRBJ2-5	NA	CASSSSFGETQYF	TGTGCCAGCAGCTCCTCCTTTGGGGAGACCCAGTACTTC
NA	TRBV20-1	TRBJ1-2	TRBD1	CSAPTGGAGYTF	TGCAGTGCCCCTACAGGGGGCGCGGGCTACACCTTC
NA	TRBV30	TRBJ1-2	NA	CAWNGGAYGYTF	TGTGCCTGGAACGGGGGCGCTTATGGCTACACCTTC
many	TRBV11-3	TRBJ2-7	NA	CASSLHGSGYEQYF	TGTGCCAGCAGCTTACACGGGAGCGGGTACGAGCAGTACTTC
few	TRBV10-3	TRBJ2-2	NA	CAISAPRQAGELFF	TGTGCCATCAGTGCGCCTCGACAGGCCGGGGAGCTGTTTTTT
once	TRBV4-3	TRBJ1-2	NA	CASSHGGSVESYGYTF	TGCGCCAGCAGCCATGGGGGTAGCGTGGAGAGCTATGGCTACACCTTC
NA	TRBV12-5	TRBJ2-7	TRBD1	CASGFGQGSSYEQYF	TGTGCTAGTGGTTTCGGACAGGGAAGCTCCTACGAGCAGTACTTC
NA	TRBV12-3/TRBV12-4	TRBJ2-1	NA	CASSFGGYEQFF	TGTGCCAGCAGTTTTGGGGGGTACGAGCAGTTCTTC
NA	TRBV25-1	TRBJ1-1	NA	CASSGDFDTEAFF	TGTGCCAGCAGTGGAGATTTTGACACTGAAGCTTTCTTT
NA	TRBV19	TRBJ2-5	NA	CASLGKTVETQYF	TGTGCCAGTCTAGGGAAGACGGTCGAGACCCAGTACTTC
NA	TRBV20-1	TRBJ2-7	NA	CSAATGSYEQYF	TGCAGTGCCGCGACGGGCTCCTACGAGCAGTACTTC
few	TRBV3-1	TRBJ2-7	NA	CASSQDQAASYEQYF	TGTGCCAGCAGCCAAGATCAAGCGGCTTCCTACGAGCAGTACTTC
NA	TRBV6-1	TRBJ2-1	NA	CASRGAGGYNEQFF	TGTGCCAGCAGGGGAGCTGGGGGGTACAATGAGCAGTTCTTC
NA	TRBV10-3	TRBJ2-1	NA	CAISEKTNEQFF	TGTGCCATCAGTGAAAAAACGAATGAGCAGTTCTTC
once	TRBV5-1	TRBJ2-7	NA	CASRDDIFPTYEQYF	TGCGCCAGCAGGGACGACATATTCCCAACGTACGAGCAGTACTTC
many	TRBV12-3/TRBV12-4	TRBJ2-7	NA	CASSEGGGVKQYF	TGTGCCAGCAGTGAAGGGGGGGGAGTTAAGCAGTACTTC
once	TRBV24-1	TRBJ1-2	NA	CATSDWTANYGYTF	TGTGCCACCAGTGACTGGACGGCTAACTATGGCTACACCTTC
few	TRBV12-3/TRBV12-4	TRBJ1-1	NA	CASSLAAGHPWTEAFF	TGTGCCAGCAGTTTAGCGGCGGGACACCCGTGGACTGAAGCTTTCTTT